The text below deals with one T cell receptor beta chain. What it binds is not known. TCRdb passed the 5' RACE reads through MiXCR, listing each CDR3 protein once. The top ten clones hold roughly 21% of a sample with around 390,000 distinct CDR3 sequences, roughly 15% of them seen once. This specimen comes from a study of T-cell memory formation after mild COVID-19. General observations from the study: A second wave of clones peaked on day 37, and their SARS-CoV-2 specificity went unconfirmed. For contracting clones, CD4+ ones sat mainly in CM and EM, CD8+ in EMRA.

Germline CDR1 and CDR2: SGHRS and YFSETQ. The CDR3 has 16 residues. V gave up 5 bases and J gave up 0 bases, with 17 bases separating them. This TCR was sampled from a young man who had mild COVID-19 (a few samples of this study predate the infection). Cell type and time point are not known. V usage is TRBV5-1 and J usage is TRBJ1-1; D might be TRBD1 (6 bases). Sequences were obtained from PBMCs or a T cell subset sorted from them (not recorded which). The CDR3, as DNA: TGCGCCAGCAGTCCGGGTGCGGGACACCTGAACACTGAAGCTTTCTTT. Its protein product is CASSPGAGHLNTEAFF.